Below are 24 T cell receptor beta chains sequenced from a single sample in a study of blood T cell repertoires in COVID-19. Libraries were prepared by immunoSEQ multiplex PCR; TCRdb keeps only in-frame clonotypes and omits some of them. The sample holds 150,000 to 200,000 clones, about nine tenths seen once. Material for sequencing was PBMCs or T cells enriched from blood (not recorded which). The receptors were sampled from a woman between 18 and 29 years old who had recovered from COVID-19.

V gene TRBV5-1 combines with J gene TRBJ2-1; weak D call: TRBD2 (6 bases). The CDR3 has 16 residues. Germline V gene lookup returns CDR1 SGHRS and CDR2 YFSETQ. Trimming shortened V by 0 bases and J by 7 bases, and 17 bases separated the two germline ends. In DNA, the CDR3 is TGCGCCAGCAGCTTGGTAGTCGGTGGGGGGAATAATGAGCAGTTCTTC. Its translation is CASSLVVGGGNNEQFF.

The chain links TRBV5-8 to TRBJ2-3; D is undetermined. V dropped 5 bases and J dropped 2 bases, with 9 bases sitting between them. The CDR3 spans 13 residues. Germline V gene sequence: CDR1 SGHTS, CDR2 YDEGEE. The CDR3 reads CASSSPSTDTQYF. CDR3 DNA sequence: TGTGCCAGCAGTTCCCCCTCCACAGATACGCAGTATTTT.

V gene TRBV28 combines with J gene TRBJ2-5; 7 bases match TRBD1. The CDR3 runs to 14 residues. J gave up 5 bases and V 4 bases, and 7 bases lay outside the gene matches. Germline CDR1 reads MDHEN; CDR2 reads SYDVKM. In DNA form, the CDR3 reads TGTGCCAGCAGTTCCCCAGGGGGTGCGGAGACCCAGTACTTC. Amino acids: CASSSPGGAETQYF.

This clone has a single count. The V call is TRBV19, the J call TRBJ2-1, with D perhaps matching TRBD2 (6 bases). Trimming removed 8 bases at V and 3 bases at J, with 14 bases between. From germline, CDR1 is LNHDA and CDR2 SQIVND (reference sequence). This CDR3 has 14 amino acids. The CDR3 protein is CASAPGGVYNEQFF. In nucleotides, the CDR3 is TGTGCCAGTGCCCCCGGCGGGGTCTACAATGAGCAGTTCTTC. Full variable domain (missing parts from reference TRBV19 and TRBJ2-1): DGGITQSPKYLFRKEGQNVTLSCEQNLNHDAMYWYRQDPGQGLRLIYYSQIVNDFQKGDIAEGYSVSREKKESFPLTVTSAQKNPTAFYLCASAPGGVYNEQFFGPGTRLTVL.

The gene calls are TRBV3-1 (or the pseudogene TRBV3-2) and TRBJ1-3; no firm D call. Germline V lookup: CDR1 LGHDT, CDR2 YNNKEL (reference sequence). The CDR3 spans 14 residues. V was trimmed by 1 base and J by 0 bases, leaving 4 bases between them. In DNA, the CDR3 is TGTGCCAGCAGCCAAGCCAGCTCTGGAAACACCATATATTTT. Protein product: CASSQASSGNTIYF.

The chain's CDR3 is CASSAGVNEQFF. CDR3 DNA: TGTGCCAGTTCGGCGGGAGTAAATGAGCAGTTCTTC. The chain couples TRBV19 to TRBJ2-1, with TRBD2 matching 7 bases. CDR1 and CDR2 (germline): LNHDA, SQIVND (reference sequence). The CDR3 totals 12 residues. V trimming: 8 bases; J trimming: 7 bases; junction bases outside the gene matches: 5. The full variable domain, completed using reference TRBV19 and TRBJ2-1, is DGGITQSPKYLFRKEGQNVTLSCEQNLNHDAMYWYRQDPGQGLRLIYYSQIVNDFQKGDIAEGYSVSREKKESFPLTVTSAQKNPTAFYLCASSAGVNEQFFGPGTRLTVL.

CDR3 protein: CASSSPGQSRYSNQPQHF. In DNA, the CDR3 is TGTGCCAGCAGCTCACCGGGACAAAGTCGATATAGCAATCAGCCCCAGCATTTT. The V gene is TRBV28, the J gene TRBJ1-5, with a weak D call TRBD1 (6 bases). The V and J ends lost 6 bases and 0 bases respectively, with 21 bases between them. The CDR3 runs to 18 residues. Germline V gene sequence: CDR1 MDHEN, CDR2 SYDVKM.

The V call is TRBV28, the J call TRBJ2-1, with 12 bases lining up with TRBD2. Germline loops: CDR1 MDHEN, CDR2 SYDVKM. The CDR3 has 18 amino acids. Losses at the gene ends were 7 bases for V and 9 bases for J; bases not matched to a gene: 19. The CDR3: CASNPSRRASGRAAEQFF. Written as DNA, the CDR3 is TGTGCCAGCAACCCTTCCCGGCGGGCTAGCGGGAGGGCCGCTGAGCAGTTCTTC.

Remarks on this clone: Other nucleotide sequences in the sample specify the same CDR3. The rearrangement uses TRBV29-1 and TRBJ2-7; TRBD1 agrees at 8 bases. The CDR3 runs 13 residues. The V gene end was trimmed by 6 bases and the J gene end by 1 base; junction bases not matched to a gene: 5. Germline V gives CDR1 SQVTM, CDR2 ANQGSEA. The CDR3 loop is CSVAGTGSYEQYF. CDR3 in DNA: TGCAGCGTCGCCGGGACAGGATCCTACGAGCAGTACTTC.

This clone occurred once. This chain links TRBV19 with TRBJ2-3; 13 nucleotides align to TRBD2. Germline V gene sequence: CDR1 LNHDA, CDR2 SQIVND (reference sequence). There are 14 residues in the CDR3. After removal of 10 bases from V and 4 bases from J, the junction contained 5 bases not matched to a gene. The CDR3 loop reads CATRLAGGADTQYF. CDR3 in DNA: TGTGCCACCCGACTAGCGGGAGGCGCAGATACGCAGTATTTT. The full variable domain, with the rest looked up from reference TRBV19 and TRBJ2-3, is DGGITQSPKYLFRKEGQNVTLSCEQNLNHDAMYWYRQDPGQGLRLIYYSQIVNDFQKGDIAEGYSVSREKKESFPLTVTSAQKNPTAFYLCATRLAGGADTQYFGPGTRLTVL.

This clone was counted between two and nine times. The chain uses TRBV21-1 and TRBJ1-2; TRBD1, the table's D call, was not compared with the DNA. TRBV21-1 is a known pseudogene. CDR3 length: 14 amino acids. Here the CDR3 reads CASSKEGQGNGYTF. In DNA, the CDR3 is TGTGCCAGCAGCAAAGAGGGACAGGGGAATGGCTACACCTTC.

Here the CDR3 DNA reads TGCGCCAGCAGCCAAGATGCGACAGGGAGCCCAGATACGCAGTATTTT. This sequence encodes CASSQDATGSPDTQYF. The chain is built from TRBV4-3 and TRBJ2-3; 7 bases align to TRBD1. The CDR3 extends over 16 amino acids. Per germline, CDR1 LGHNA and CDR2 YSLEER. The V and J ends lost 0 bases and 4 bases, in that order; junction bases with no gene match: 7.

The chain carries TRBV4-1 and TRBJ2-7; 7 nucleotides align to TRBD2. This CDR3 comprises 13 residues. With V trimmed by 4 bases and J by 7 bases, 7 bases remained unmatched. Looked up from germline, CDR1 is MGHRA and CDR2 is YSYEKL. The CDR3 reads CASSPRTRLEQYF. DNA of the CDR3: TGCGCCAGCAGCCCCCGGACTAGATTGGAGCAGTACTTC.

The genes are TRBV25-1 and TRBJ2-1; TRBD1 agrees at 7 bases. Germline V CDR1 and CDR2: MGHDK, SYGVNS. After removal of 1 base from V and 4 bases from J, the junction contained 4 bases not matched to a gene. This CDR3 is built from 15 residues. CDR3 amino acids: CASSELGTEYNEQFF. CDR3 nucleotides: TGTGCCAGCAGTGAATTAGGGACAGAATACAATGAGCAGTTCTTC. Variable domain in full (rest from reference TRBV25-1 and TRBJ2-1): EADIYQTPRYLVIGTGKKITLECSQTMGHDKMYWYQQDPGMELHLIHYSYGVNSTEKGDLSSESTVSRIRTEHFPLTLESARPSHTSQYLCASSELGTEYNEQFFGPGTRLTVL.

This chain's CDR3 is CASSIGGGVAGVKETQYF. CDR3 in DNA: TGTGCCAGTAGTATTGGCGGTGGGGTAGCGGGAGTAAAGGAGACCCAGTACTTC. The chain joins TRBV19 to TRBJ2-5; 9 nucleotides match TRBD2. CDR3 length equals 18 residues. Germline CDR1 is LNHDA and CDR2 is SQIVND (reference sequence). Trimming cost V 3 bases and J 5 bases; bases outside gene matches: 16.

The chain joins TRBV27 to TRBJ1-5; 10 bases align to TRBD1. Germline CDR1 and CDR2: MNHEY and SMNVEV (reference sequence). This CDR3 comprises 14 residues. Unmatched junction bases numbered 3, after V lost 6 bases and J lost 4 bases. The CDR3: CASSRDRGNQPQHF. The CDR3 coding sequence is TGTGCCAGCAGCCGGGACAGGGGTAATCAGCCCCAGCATTTT.

The gene calls are TRBV7-3 and TRBJ2-1; D is perhaps TRBD2 (5 bases). There are 14 residues in the CDR3. Germline V gives CDR1 SGHTA, CDR2 FQGTGA. Trimming took 1 base from V and 8 from J, leaving 12 bases between them. The CDR3 spells CASSLRAGRDEQFF. CDR3 sequence (DNA): TGTGCCAGCAGCTTAAGGGCGGGCCGGGATGAGCAGTTCTTC.

The chain joins TRBV2 to TRBJ1-2; D might be TRBD1 (6 bases). The V gene's germline CDR1 is SNHLY and CDR2 FYNNEI. The CDR3 length is 15 residues. Trimming took 4 bases from V and 4 from J, leaving 16 bases between them. For the CDR3, the DNA is TGTGCCAGCAGTGTGGGGGGGGGCGGAGCCTATGGCTACACCTTC. This encodes CASSVGGGGAYGYTF.

This chain uses TRBV27 with TRBJ2-1; 11 nucleotides agree with TRBD2. Unmatched junction bases numbered 12, after V lost 4 bases and J lost 4 bases. The germline V gene has CDR1 MNHEY and CDR2 SMNVEV (reference sequence). The CDR3 spans 18 residues. This CDR3 is CASSSLGLAGELYNEQFF. As DNA, the CDR3 is TGTGCCAGCAGTTCCCTCGGACTAGCGGGTGAGTTGTACAATGAGCAGTTCTTC.

The chain joins TRBV6-5 to TRBJ2-7; D remains ambiguous. Germline V gene data show CDR1 as MNHEY and CDR2 as SVGAGI. V was pared by 8 bases and J by 2 bases, with 13 bases between. CDR3 length equals 13 residues. The CDR3 coding sequence is TGTGCCAGCGCGGTTAAGCATGCCTACGAGCAGTACTTC. Its translation: CASAVKHAYEQYF.

As for this clone: The sample contains more than one DNA sequence encoding this CDR3. CDR3 in DNA: TGCGCCAGCAGCCGAGGGGAGACCCAGTACTTC. Its translation is CASSRGETQYF. The chain joins TRBV4-1 to TRBJ2-5, with D maybe TRBD2 (5 bases). In germline, CDR1 is MGHRA, CDR2 YSYEKL. Trimming left V 4 bases short and J 5 bases short, with 5 bases between. The CDR3 is made up of 11 amino acids.

The chain couples TRBV7-8 to TRBJ2-3, with TRBD2 matching over 10 bases. CDR3 length: 18 residues. The trim removed 5 bases at V and 6 bases at J, leaving 17 bases unmatched. From germline, CDR1 is SGHVS and CDR2 FQNEAQ. The CDR3, as DNA: TGTGCCAGCAGCCCCCAGTTCAGCCTAGCGGGAGTAGGGGATACGCAGTATTTT. Translation: CASSPQFSLAGVGDTQYF.

The J gene is TRBJ2-7, the V gene TRBV11-1; D perhaps matches TRBD2 (6 bases). The V end was cut by 5 bases, the J end by 3 bases, with 11 bases between. The CDR3 is 13 residues long. Germline V gene sequence: CDR1 SGHAT, CDR2 FQDESV (reference sequence). The CDR3, as DNA: TGTGCCAGCAGCCGACCGGGGGTCTACGAGCAGTACTTC. As protein: CASSRPGVYEQYF.

The chain is built from TRBV4-1 and TRBJ2-7; D ambiguous. CDR1 MGHRA and CDR2 YSYEKL come from the germline V gene. V was cut by 4 bases and J by 2 bases, with 9 bases left in between. The CDR3 consists of 13 residues. The CDR3 bases are TGCGCCAGCAGCCCCCCAAGCCCCTACGAGCAGTACTTC. Its protein is CASSPPSPYEQYF.